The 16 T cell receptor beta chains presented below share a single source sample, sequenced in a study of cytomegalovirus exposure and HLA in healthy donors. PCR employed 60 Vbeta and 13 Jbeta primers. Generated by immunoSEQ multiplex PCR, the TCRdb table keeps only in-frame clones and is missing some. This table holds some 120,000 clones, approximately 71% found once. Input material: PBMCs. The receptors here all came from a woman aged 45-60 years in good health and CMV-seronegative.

In DNA form, the CDR3 reads TGCGCCAGCAGCTTGGCCTGGACAGGCGCCTCCTACGAGCAGTACTTC. Its protein is CASSLAWTGASYEQYF. The chain uses TRBV5-1 and TRBJ2-7; 7 bases fit TRBD1. After removal of 0 bases from V and 0 bases from J, the junction contained 6 bases not matched to a gene. Germline V lookup: CDR1 SGHRS, CDR2 YFSETQ. This CDR3 is built from 16 residues.

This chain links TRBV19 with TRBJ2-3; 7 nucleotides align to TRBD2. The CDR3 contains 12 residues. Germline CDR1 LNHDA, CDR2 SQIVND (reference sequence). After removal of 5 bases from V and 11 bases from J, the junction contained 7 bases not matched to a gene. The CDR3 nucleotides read TGTGCCAGTAGTGAACCAACGGGGGGGCAGTATTTT. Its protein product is CASSEPTGGQYF.

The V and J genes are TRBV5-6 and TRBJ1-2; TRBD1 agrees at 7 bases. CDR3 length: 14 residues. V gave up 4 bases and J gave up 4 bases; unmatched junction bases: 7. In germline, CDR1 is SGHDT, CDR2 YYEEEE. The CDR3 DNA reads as TGTGCCAGCAGCAACGGACAGGTGCTCTATGGCTACACCTTC. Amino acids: CASSNGQVLYGYTF.

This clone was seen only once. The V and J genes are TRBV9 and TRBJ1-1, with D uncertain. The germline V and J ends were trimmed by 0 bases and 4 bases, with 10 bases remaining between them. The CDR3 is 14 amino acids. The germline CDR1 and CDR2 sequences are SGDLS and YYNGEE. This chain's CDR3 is CASSVAEGGTEAFF. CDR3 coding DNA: TGTGCCAGCAGCGTAGCCGAGGGAGGCACTGAAGCTTTCTTT.

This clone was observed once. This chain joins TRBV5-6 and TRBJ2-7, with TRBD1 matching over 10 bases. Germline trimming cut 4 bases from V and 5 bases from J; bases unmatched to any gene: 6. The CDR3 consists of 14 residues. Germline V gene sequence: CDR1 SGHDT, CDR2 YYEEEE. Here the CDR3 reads CASSQGQGWHEQYF. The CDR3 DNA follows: TGTGCCAGCAGCCAGGGACAGGGGTGGCACGAGCAGTACTTC. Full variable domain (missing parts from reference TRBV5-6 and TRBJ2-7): DAGVTQSPTHLIKTRGQQVTLRCSPKSGHDTVSWYQQALGQGPQFIFQYYEEEERQRGNFPDRFSGHQFPNYSSELNVNALLLGDSALYLCASSQGQGWHEQYFGPGTRLTVT.

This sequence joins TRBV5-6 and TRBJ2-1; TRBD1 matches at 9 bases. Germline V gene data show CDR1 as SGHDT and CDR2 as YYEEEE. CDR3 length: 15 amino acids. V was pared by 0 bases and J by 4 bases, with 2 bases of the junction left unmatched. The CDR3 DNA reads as TGTGCCAGCAGCTTGGGGGGGACAGGGTACAATGAGCAGTTCTTC. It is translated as CASSLGGTGYNEQFF. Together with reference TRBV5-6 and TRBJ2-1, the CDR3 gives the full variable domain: DAGVTQSPTHLIKTRGQQVTLRCSPKSGHDTVSWYQQALGQGPQFIFQYYEEEERQRGNFPDRFSGHQFPNYSSELNVNALLLGDSALYLCASSLGGTGYNEQFFGPGTRLTVL.

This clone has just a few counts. Here the CDR3 reads CASSLGAGLDEQYF. The CDR3 nucleotides are TGTGCCAGCAGCTTAGGGGCGGGATTGGACGAGCAGTACTTC. The chain is built from TRBV7-9 and TRBJ2-7, with D possibly being TRBD2 (6 bases). The CDR3 extends over 14 amino acids. V lost 1 base and J lost 5, with 12 bases in between. The germline CDR1 and CDR2 sequences are SEHNR and FQNEAQ (reference sequence).

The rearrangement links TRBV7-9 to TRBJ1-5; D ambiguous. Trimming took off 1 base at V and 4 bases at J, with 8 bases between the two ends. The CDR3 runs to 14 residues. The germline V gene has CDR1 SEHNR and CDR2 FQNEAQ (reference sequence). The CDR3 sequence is CASSLGSVNQPQHF. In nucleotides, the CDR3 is TGTGCCAGCAGCTTAGGCAGTGTTAATCAGCCCCAGCATTTT. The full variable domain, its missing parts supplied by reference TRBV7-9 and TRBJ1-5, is DTGVSQNPRHKITKRGQNVTFRCDPISEHNRLYWYRQTLGQGPEFLTYFQNEAQLEKSRLLSDRFSAERPKGSFSTLEIQRTEQGDSAMYLCASSLGSVNQPQHFGDGTRLSIL.

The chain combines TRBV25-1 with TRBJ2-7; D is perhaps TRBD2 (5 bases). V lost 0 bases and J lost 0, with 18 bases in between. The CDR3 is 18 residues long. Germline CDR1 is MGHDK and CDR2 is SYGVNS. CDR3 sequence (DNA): TGTGCCAGCAGTGAATATTTTGAGGGAAGCCCCAGCTCCTACGAGCAGTACTTC. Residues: CASSEYFEGSPSSYEQYF.

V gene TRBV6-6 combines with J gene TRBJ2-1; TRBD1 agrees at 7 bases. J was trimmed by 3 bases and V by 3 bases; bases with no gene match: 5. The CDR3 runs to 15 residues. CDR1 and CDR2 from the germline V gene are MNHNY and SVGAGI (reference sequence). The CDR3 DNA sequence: TGTGCCAGCAGTTATTCCGGGACAGACTACAATGAGCAGTTCTTC. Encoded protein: CASSYSGTDYNEQFF.

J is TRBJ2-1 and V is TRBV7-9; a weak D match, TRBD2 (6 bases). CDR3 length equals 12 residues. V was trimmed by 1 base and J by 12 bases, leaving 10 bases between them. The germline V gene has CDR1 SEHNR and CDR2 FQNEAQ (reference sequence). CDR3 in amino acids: CASSLEGAGQFF. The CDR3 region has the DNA TGTGCCAGCAGCTTAGAAGGAGCGGGGCAGTTCTTC.

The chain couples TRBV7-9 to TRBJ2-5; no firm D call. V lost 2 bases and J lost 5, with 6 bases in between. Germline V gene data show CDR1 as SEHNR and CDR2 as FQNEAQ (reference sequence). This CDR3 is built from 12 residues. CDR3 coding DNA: TGTGCCAGCAGCTTAACATCGGAGACCCAGTACTTC. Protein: CASSLTSETQYF.

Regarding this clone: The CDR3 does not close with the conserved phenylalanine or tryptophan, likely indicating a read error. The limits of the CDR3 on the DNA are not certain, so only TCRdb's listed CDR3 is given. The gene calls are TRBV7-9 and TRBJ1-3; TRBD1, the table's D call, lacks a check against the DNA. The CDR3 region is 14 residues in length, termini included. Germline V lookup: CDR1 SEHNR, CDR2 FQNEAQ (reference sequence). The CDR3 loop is CASSLEGTGSSGRV.

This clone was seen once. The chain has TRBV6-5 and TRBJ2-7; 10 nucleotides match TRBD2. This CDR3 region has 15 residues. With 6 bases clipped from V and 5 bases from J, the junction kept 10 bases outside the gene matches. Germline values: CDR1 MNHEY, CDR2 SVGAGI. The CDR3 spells CASRHGLAGDHEQYF. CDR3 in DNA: TGTGCCAGCAGGCACGGTCTAGCGGGAGATCACGAGCAGTACTTC.

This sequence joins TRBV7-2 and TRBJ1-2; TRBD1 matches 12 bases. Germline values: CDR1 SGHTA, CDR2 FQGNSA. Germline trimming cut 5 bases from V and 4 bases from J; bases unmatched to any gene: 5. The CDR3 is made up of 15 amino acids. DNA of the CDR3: TGTGCCAGCAGCCGTCCGGGACAGGGGGCCTATGGCTACACCTTC. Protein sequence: CASSRPGQGAYGYTF.

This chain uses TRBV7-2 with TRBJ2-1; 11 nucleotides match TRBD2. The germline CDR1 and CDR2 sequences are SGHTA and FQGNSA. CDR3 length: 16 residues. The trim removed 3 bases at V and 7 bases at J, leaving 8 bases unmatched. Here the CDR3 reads CASSFQLAGVLNEQFF. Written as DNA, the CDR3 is TGTGCCAGCAGCTTCCAACTAGCGGGAGTACTAAATGAGCAGTTCTTC.